The 28 T cell receptor beta chains below come from one sample, sequenced in a study of CD8+CD57+ T cells in acquired aplastic anemia. Genomic DNA acted as the template from which TCR beta VDJ combination and CDR3 sequence profiling were carried out. One entry per CDR3 protein, called by TCRdb with MiXCR from the reads. The repertoire holds 200,000 or so distinct CDR3 sequences, with 64% as singletons. Sequencing used sorted CD4+, CD8+, or CD8+CD57+ T cells (not recorded which) from PBMCs. These TCRs come from a human donor with severe aplastic anemia or a healthy control (not recorded which).

As regards this clonotype: This CDR3 fails to terminate in the conserved phenylalanine or tryptophan, so it likely reflects a read error. The DNA is left out, because the CDR3 cannot be placed on it with certainty; the CDR3 is given as TCRdb lists it. The chain uses TRBV29-1 and TRBJ2-3; the table's D gene call, TRBD2, was not cross checked with the DNA. The CDR3 sequence runs 15 residues, both termini included. Germline values: CDR1 SQVTM, CDR2 ANQGSEA. CDR3 amino acids: CSVEDQEGYTDTRYL.

This chain uses TRBV2 with TRBJ1-3; the D is unclear. The CDR3 extends over 15 amino acids. Trimming took off 1 base at V and 0 bases at J, with 7 bases between the two ends. Germline assignment: CDR1 SNHLY and CDR2 FYNNEI. CDR3 sequence reads: CASSEGSLSGNTIYF. CDR3 bases: TGTGCCAGCAGTGAAGGCAGCCTCTCTGGAAACACCATATATTTT. Drawing the rest from reference TRBV2 and TRBJ1-3, the complete variable domain is EPEVTQTPSHQVTQMGQEVILRCVPISNHLYFYWYRQILGQKVEFLVSFYNNEISEKSEIFDDQFSVERPDGSNFTLKIRSTKLEDSAMYFCASSEGSLSGNTIYFGEGSWLTVV.

The rearrangement links TRBV7-3 to TRBJ2-2; D remains ambiguous. There are 11 residues in the CDR3. V shed 3 bases and J shed 8 bases, with 4 bases lying between them. Germline assignment: CDR1 SGHTA and CDR2 FQGTGA. The CDR3 sequence is CASSFRGELFF. The CDR3, as DNA: TGTGCCAGCAGCTTTCGGGGGGAGCTGTTTTTT. The variable domain in full, completed from reference TRBV7-3 and TRBJ2-2, reads GAGVSQTPSNKVTEKGKYVELRCDPISGHTALYWYRQSLGQGPEFLIYFQGTGAADDSGLPNDRFFAVRPEGSVSTLKIQRTERGDSAVYLCASSFRGELFFGEGSRLTVL.

This clonotype was observed at least ten times. The gene calls are TRBV13 and TRBJ2-7; D possibly matches TRBD1 or TRBD2 (5 bases each). The CDR3 has 14 amino acids. V was shortened by 6 bases and J by 5 bases, with 17 bases between the two germline ends. Germline V lookup: CDR1 PRHDT, CDR2 FYEKMQ (reference sequence). The CDR3 DNA follows: TGTGCCAGCAGTCCCCGCCCGGGGCCCCACGAGCAGTACTTC. Protein: CASSPRPGPHEQYF.

V and J are TRBV2 and TRBJ2-7, with TRBD1 matching 8 bases. Per germline, CDR1 SNHLY and CDR2 FYNNEI. V lost 1 base, J lost 2 bases, and 4 bases stayed unmatched. The CDR3 contains 15 residues. Here the CDR3 reads CASSEVKTGAYEQYF. CDR3 bases: TGTGCCAGCAGTGAAGTAAAGACAGGGGCCTACGAGCAGTACTTC.

The CDR3 loop is CATSEGGELFF. Written as DNA, the CDR3 is TGTGCCACCAGTGAGGGAGGGGAGCTGTTTTTT. The rearrangement links TRBV24-1 to TRBJ2-2; D remains ambiguous. Germline CDR1 and CDR2: KGHDR and SFDVKD. CDR3 length equals 11 residues. V was trimmed by 4 bases and J by 8 bases, leaving 4 bases between them.

Turning to this clonotype: At one end the junction does not follow the germline gene, possibly because of a read error. The chain carries TRBV24-1 and TRBJ2-7; D may match TRBD1 or TRBD2 (5 bases each). Germline values: CDR1 KGHDR, CDR2 SFDVKD. CDR3 length equals 10 residues. The CDR3 sequence is CAITGATEWF. CDR3 coding DNA: TGTGCCATCACCGGGGCCACCGAATGGTTC.

The sample holds many counts of this clonotype. The rearrangement uses TRBV3-1 and TRBJ2-1; D may be TRBD1 (6 bases). Germline CDR1 and CDR2: LGHDT and YNNKEL (reference sequence). Deletions cut 1 base from V and 10 bases from J, with 8 bases between. The CDR3 has 12 residues. In DNA, the CDR3 is TGTGCCAGCAGCCAAGCAGGGGCCGAGCAGTTCTTC. This sequence encodes CASSQAGAEQFF.

The J gene is TRBJ2-3, the V gene TRBV10-3; TRBD1 agrees at 7 bases. V trimming: 3 bases; J trimming: 6 bases; junction bases outside the gene matches: 9. From germline, CDR1 is ENHRY and CDR2 SYGVKD. This CDR3 has 15 residues. The CDR3: CAISDTGVGTDTQYF. In DNA form, the CDR3 reads TGTGCCATCAGTGATACAGGGGTTGGAACGGATACGCAGTATTTT.

V usage is TRBV7-8 and J usage is TRBJ1-2; maybe TRBD1 (5 bases). V was clipped by 1 base and J by 6 bases, with 15 bases between them. In germline, CDR1 is SGHVS, CDR2 FQNEAQ. The CDR3 is 15 amino acids. CDR3 sequence reads: CASSLGRAGRDGYTF. The CDR3 region has the DNA TGTGCCAGCAGCTTAGGGCGCGCAGGGCGAGATGGCTACACCTTC. The variable domain in full, with the rest retrieved from reference TRBV7-8 and TRBJ1-2, is GAGVSQSPRYKVAKRGQDVALRCDPISGHVSLFWYQQALGQGPEFLTYFQNEAQLDKSGLPSDRFFAERPEGSVSTLKIQRTQQEDSAVYLCASSLGRAGRDGYTFGSGTRLTVV.

The chain couples TRBV7-2 to TRBJ2-7, with 8 bases aligning to TRBD2. With V trimmed by 5 bases and J by 3 bases, 6 bases remained unmatched. CDR1 and CDR2 (germline): SGHTA, FQGNSA. The CDR3 is made up of 14 amino acids. The DNA for the CDR3 is TGTGCCAGCAGCCTTCAGCGGGAGTTCTACGAGCAGTACTTC. Protein sequence: CASSLQREFYEQYF. The variable domain in full, with the rest retrieved from reference TRBV7-2 and TRBJ2-7, is GAGVSQSPSNKVTEKGKDVELRCDPISGHTALYWYRQSLGQGLEFLIYFQGNSAPDKSGLPSDRFSAERTGGSVSTLTIQRTQQEDSAVYLCASSLQREFYEQYFGPGTRLTVT.

The gene calls are TRBV30 and TRBJ2-7; D call uncertain. Between the trimmed V and J ends, which lost 0 bases and 7 bases, there was a span of 10 bases. There are 12 residues in the CDR3. Germline CDR1 GTSNPN, CDR2 SVGIG (reference sequence). In DNA, the CDR3 is TGTGCCTGGAGTGTACTAAGGGAAGAGCAGTACTTC. Protein sequence: CAWSVLREEQYF. Based on the CDR3 plus reference TRBV30 and TRBJ2-7, the full variable domain is SQTIHQWPATLVQPVGSPLSLECTVEGTSNPNLYWYRQAAGRGLQLLFYSVGIGQISSEVPQNLSASRPQDRQFILSSKKLLLSDSGFYLCAWSVLREEQYFGPGTRLTVT.

This clonotype was seen once. The rearrangement uses TRBV12-3 or TRBV12-4 and TRBJ2-5, with 8 positions matching TRBD1. The CDR3 contains 15 residues. V lost 4 bases, J lost 4 bases, and 8 bases stayed unmatched. The CDR3: CASSYGTGGLETQYF. For the CDR3, the DNA is TGTGCCAGCAGTTACGGGACAGGAGGTTTAGAGACCCAGTACTTC.

This chain uses TRBV5-1 with TRBJ2-1; D not resolved. CDR1 and CDR2 (germline): SGHRS, YFSETQ. The CDR3 has 14 amino acids. V shed 5 bases and J shed 5 bases, with 14 bases lying between them. The CDR3 DNA is TGCGCCAGCAGTCTCGTTGCGGCAAACAATGAGCAGTTCTTC. This translates into CASSLVAANNEQFF.

The chain is built from TRBV24-1 and TRBJ2-5; possibly TRBD2 for D (6 bases). Trimming removed 2 bases from V and 5 bases from J, with 11 bases in between. There are 14 residues in the CDR3. Germline V gives CDR1 KGHDR, CDR2 SFDVKD. CDR3 sequence reads: CATSDSRRGETQYF. CDR3 in DNA: TGTGCCACCAGTGATTCCCGACGGGGGGAGACCCAGTACTTC.

This clonotype was recorded once. The genes are TRBV12-3 or TRBV12-4 and TRBJ1-1; D not resolved. The CDR3 length is 14 residues. Trimming took 5 bases from V and 2 from J, leaving 12 bases between them. The CDR3 reads CASSPRVLNTEAFF. The CDR3 nucleotides read TGTGCCAGCAGTCCAAGGGTCCTTAACACTGAAGCTTTCTTT.

On this clonotype itself: Mismatch with germline at one junction end may stem from a read error. The genes are TRBV24-1 and TRBJ2-3; the D gene is possibly TRBD1 (5 bases). Germline lookup yields CDR1 KGHDR and CDR2 SFDVKD. CDR3 size: 14 residues. DNA of the CDR3: TGTGCCACCAGTGATCGACAGAGCATAGATACGCAGTATTTT. This codes for CATSDRQSIDTQYF.

This sequence joins TRBV20-1 and TRBJ1-6; D might be TRBD1 (5 bases). Germline V lookup: CDR1 DFQATT, CDR2 SNEGSKA (reference sequence). The CDR3 is 13 amino acids. The ends were cut back, 3 bases at V and 7 bases at J, with 10 bases in the middle. As DNA, the CDR3 is TGCAGTGCTAGCCGGGACGGCAATTCACCCCTCCACTTT. Its translation: CSASRDGNSPLHF.

In its sample, this clonotype was seen many times. The V call is TRBV19, the J call TRBJ1-1; D is ambiguous. Trimming cost V 1 base and J 4 bases, with 10 bases left between them. Germline CDR1 reads LNHDA; CDR2 reads SQIVND (reference sequence). This CDR3 region has 14 residues. The CDR3 DNA sequence: TGTGCCAGTAGTATAGGTGGGCAGGCCACTGAAGCTTTCTTT. Its protein is CASSIGGQATEAFF.

This rearrangement joins TRBV7-9 to TRBJ2-7; the match to TRBD2 covers 7 bases. The CDR3 runs 16 residues. Trimming at V came to 2 bases and at J to 3 bases, leaving 10 bases not matched to a gene. Germline values: CDR1 SEHNR, CDR2 FQNEAQ (reference sequence). CDR3 residues: CASSLKRAGGNYEQYF. The CDR3 DNA follows: TGTGCCAGCAGCTTAAAACGTGCCGGGGGGAACTACGAGCAGTACTTC.

The chain combines TRBV7-2 with TRBJ1-2, with D possibly being TRBD1 (6 bases). Germline V lookup: CDR1 SGHTA, CDR2 FQGNSA. Trimming removed 4 bases at V and 7 bases at J, with 13 bases between. The CDR3 extends over 13 amino acids. As DNA, the CDR3 is TGTGCCAGCAGCTCCAGACAGGTCTTTGGCTACACCTTC. Translated, it gives CASSSRQVFGYTF.

This clonotype showed up just a few times. This chain joins TRBV7-3 and TRBJ1-1; D not resolved. The CDR3 has 13 amino acids. V was cut by 2 bases and J by 0 bases, with 4 bases left in between. Germline V gene data show CDR1 as SGHTA and CDR2 as FQGTGA. The CDR3 reads CASSLYMNTEAFF. CDR3 coding DNA: TGTGCCAGCAGCTTATATATGAACACTGAAGCTTTCTTT.

The chain recombines TRBV2 with TRBJ2-2, with 11 nucleotides matching TRBD1. Germline-derived CDR1 and CDR2 are SNHLY and FYNNEI. CDR3 length equals 15 residues. J lost 6 bases, V lost 10 bases, and 10 bases had no gene match. CDR3 sequence: CATQKGQGESGELFF. CDR3 DNA sequence: TGTGCCACCCAGAAGGGACAGGGGGAGTCCGGGGAGCTGTTTTTT.

The V call is TRBV6-5, the J call TRBJ2-7; 7 bases map to TRBD2. Unmatched junction bases numbered 13, after V lost 8 bases and J lost 3 bases. Germline V lookup: CDR1 MNHEY, CDR2 SVGAGI. This CDR3 comprises 15 residues. The CDR3 nucleotides are TGTGCCAGCTCCCCCCGCGGGAGTACCAGCTACGAGCAGTACTTC. This encodes CASSPRGSTSYEQYF.

This clonotype was counted ten times or more. The chain combines TRBV12-3 or TRBV12-4 with TRBJ1-4, with D possibly TRBD1 on 6 matching bases. This CDR3 comprises 16 residues. V was pared by 3 bases and J by 4 bases, with 15 bases between. CDR3 sequence: CASSLWGAAYNEKLFF. The CDR3 nucleotides read TGTGCCAGCAGTTTGTGGGGGGCGGCATATAATGAAAAACTGTTTTTT.

The V call is TRBV29-1, the J call TRBJ2-3; 10 nucleotides match TRBD2. The junction had 5 bases not matched to a gene; V was cut back by 4 bases and J by 1 base. The CDR3 length is 15 residues. Germline lookup yields CDR1 SQVTM and CDR2 ANQGSEA. CDR3 DNA sequence: TGCAGCGTTGCCCAGCGGGAGGGGGGCACAGATACGCAGTATTTT. It codes for CSVAQREGGTDTQYF.

The chain employs TRBV9 and TRBJ1-6; D might be TRBD1 (5 bases). Germline CDR1 and CDR2: SGDLS and YYNGEE. This CDR3 has 15 amino acids. V was pared by 0 bases and J by 10 bases, with 14 bases between. CDR3 sequence (DNA): TGTGCCAGCAGCGTAGGGGAGGGGATTAAGTCACCCCTCCACTTT. This encodes CASSVGEGIKSPLHF.

The V gene is TRBV7-9, the J gene TRBJ2-5, with 8 bases fitting TRBD1. Germline CDR1 SEHNR, CDR2 FQNEAQ (reference sequence). This CDR3 spans 13 amino acids. J was trimmed by 6 bases and V by 4 bases; bases with no gene match: 4. The CDR3 nucleotides read TGTGCCAGCAGCTCGGGGACAGGACAGACCCAGTACTTC. Encoded protein: CASSSGTGQTQYF.